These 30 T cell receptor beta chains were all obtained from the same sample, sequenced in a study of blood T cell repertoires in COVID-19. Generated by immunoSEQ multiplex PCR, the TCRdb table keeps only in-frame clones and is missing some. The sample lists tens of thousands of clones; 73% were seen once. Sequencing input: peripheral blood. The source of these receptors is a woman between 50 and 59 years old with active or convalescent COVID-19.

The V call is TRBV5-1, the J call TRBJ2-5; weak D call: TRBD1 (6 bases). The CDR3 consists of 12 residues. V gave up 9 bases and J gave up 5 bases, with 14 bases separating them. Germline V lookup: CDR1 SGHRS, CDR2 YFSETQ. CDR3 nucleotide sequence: TGCGCCACTCCGGACAGCTTCGAGACCCAGTACTTC. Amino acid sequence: CATPDSFETQYF.

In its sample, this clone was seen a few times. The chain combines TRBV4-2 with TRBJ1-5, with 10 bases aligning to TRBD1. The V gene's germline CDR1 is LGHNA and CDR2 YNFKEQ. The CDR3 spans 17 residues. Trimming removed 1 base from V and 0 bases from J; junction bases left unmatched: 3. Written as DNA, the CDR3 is TGTGCCAGCAGCCAAGGGGACAGGGGCAATAGCAATCAGCCCCAGCATTTT. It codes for CASSQGDRGNSNQPQHF.

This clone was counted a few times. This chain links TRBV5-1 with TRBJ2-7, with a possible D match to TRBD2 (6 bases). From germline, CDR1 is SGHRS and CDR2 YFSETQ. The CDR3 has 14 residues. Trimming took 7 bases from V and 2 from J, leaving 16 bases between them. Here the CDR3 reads CASGTGTLTYEQYF. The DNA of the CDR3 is TGCGCCAGCGGAACCGGGACTTTGACCTACGAGCAGTACTTC.

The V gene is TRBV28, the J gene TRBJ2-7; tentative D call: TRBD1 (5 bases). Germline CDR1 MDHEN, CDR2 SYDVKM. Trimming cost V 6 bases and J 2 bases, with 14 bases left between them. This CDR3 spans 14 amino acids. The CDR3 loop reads CASRDRGTAYEQYF. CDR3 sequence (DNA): TGTGCCAGCAGAGATAGGGGAACTGCCTACGAGCAGTACTTC. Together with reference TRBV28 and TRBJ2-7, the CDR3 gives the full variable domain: DVKVTQSSRYLVKRTGEKVFLECVQDMDHENMFWYRQDPGLGLRLIYFSYDVKMKEKGDIPEGYSVSREKKERFSLILESASTNQTSMYLCASRDRGTAYEQYFGPGTRLTVT.

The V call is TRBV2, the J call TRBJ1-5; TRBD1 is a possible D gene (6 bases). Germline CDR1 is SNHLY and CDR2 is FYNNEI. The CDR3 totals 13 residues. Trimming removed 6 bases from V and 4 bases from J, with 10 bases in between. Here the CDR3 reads CASRTGPNQPQHF. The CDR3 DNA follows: TGTGCCAGCAGGACAGGCCCAAATCAGCCCCAGCATTTT.

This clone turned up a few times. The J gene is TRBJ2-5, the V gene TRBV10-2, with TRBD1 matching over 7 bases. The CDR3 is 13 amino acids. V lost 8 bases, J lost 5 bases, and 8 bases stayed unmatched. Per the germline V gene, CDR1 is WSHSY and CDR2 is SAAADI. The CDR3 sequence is CASGTAYVETQYF. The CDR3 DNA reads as TGCGCCAGCGGGACAGCTTATGTCGAGACCCAGTACTTC.

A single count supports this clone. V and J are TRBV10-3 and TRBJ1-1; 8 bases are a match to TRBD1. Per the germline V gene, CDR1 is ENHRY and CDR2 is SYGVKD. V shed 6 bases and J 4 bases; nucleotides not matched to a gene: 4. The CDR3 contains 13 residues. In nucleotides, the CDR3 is TGTGCCATCAGAGAAGGACAGGGCACTGAAGCTTTCTTT. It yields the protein CAIREGQGTEAFF.

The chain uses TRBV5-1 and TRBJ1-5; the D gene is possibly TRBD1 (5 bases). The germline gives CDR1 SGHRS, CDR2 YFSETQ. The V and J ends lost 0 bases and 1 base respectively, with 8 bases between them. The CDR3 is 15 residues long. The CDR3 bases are TGCGCCAGCAGCTTGGGGGGGGAGAGCAATCAGCCCCAGCATTTT. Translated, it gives CASSLGGESNQPQHF. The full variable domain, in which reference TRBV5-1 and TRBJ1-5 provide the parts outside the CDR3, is KAGVTQTPRYLIKTRGQQVTLSCSPISGHRSVSWYQQTPGQGLQFLFEYFSETQRNKGNFPGRFSGRQFSNSRSEMNVSTLELGDSALYLCASSLGGESNQPQHFGDGTRLSIL.

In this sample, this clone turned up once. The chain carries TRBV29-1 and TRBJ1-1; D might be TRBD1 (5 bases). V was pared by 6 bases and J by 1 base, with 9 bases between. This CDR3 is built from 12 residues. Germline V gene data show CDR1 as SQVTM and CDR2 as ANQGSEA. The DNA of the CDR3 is TGCAGCGTGTCCCAGGGGAACACTGAAGCTTTCTTT. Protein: CSVSQGNTEAFF.

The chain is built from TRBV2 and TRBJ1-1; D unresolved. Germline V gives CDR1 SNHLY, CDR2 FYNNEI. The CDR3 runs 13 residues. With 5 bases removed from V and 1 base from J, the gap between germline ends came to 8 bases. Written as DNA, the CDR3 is TGTGCCAGCAGTACAACAGCGAACACTGAAGCTTTCTTT. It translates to CASSTTANTEAFF.

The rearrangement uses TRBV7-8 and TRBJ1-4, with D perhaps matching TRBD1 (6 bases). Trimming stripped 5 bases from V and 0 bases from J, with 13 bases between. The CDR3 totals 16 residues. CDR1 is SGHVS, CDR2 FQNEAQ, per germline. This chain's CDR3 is CASSLGQLATNEKLFF. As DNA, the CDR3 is TGTGCCAGCAGCCTAGGACAGCTTGCAACTAATGAAAAACTGTTTTTT.

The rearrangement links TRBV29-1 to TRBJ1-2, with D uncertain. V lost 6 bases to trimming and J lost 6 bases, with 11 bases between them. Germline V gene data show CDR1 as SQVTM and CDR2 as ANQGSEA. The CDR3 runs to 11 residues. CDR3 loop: CSVAHTHGYTF. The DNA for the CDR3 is TGCAGCGTGGCCCATACCCATGGCTACACCTTC.

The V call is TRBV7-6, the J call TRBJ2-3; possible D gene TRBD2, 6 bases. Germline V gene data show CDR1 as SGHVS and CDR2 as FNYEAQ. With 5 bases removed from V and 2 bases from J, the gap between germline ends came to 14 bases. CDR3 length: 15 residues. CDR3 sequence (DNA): TGTGCCAGCAGCATTAGCGGTACTCACACAGATACGCAGTATTTT. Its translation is CASSISGTHTDTQYF. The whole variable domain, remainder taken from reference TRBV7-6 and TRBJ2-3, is GAGVSQSPRYKVTKRGQDVALRCDPISGHVSLYWYRQALGQGPEFLTYFNYEAQQDKSGLPNDRFSAERPEGSISTLTIQRTEQRDSAMYRCASSISGTHTDTQYFGPGTRLTVL.

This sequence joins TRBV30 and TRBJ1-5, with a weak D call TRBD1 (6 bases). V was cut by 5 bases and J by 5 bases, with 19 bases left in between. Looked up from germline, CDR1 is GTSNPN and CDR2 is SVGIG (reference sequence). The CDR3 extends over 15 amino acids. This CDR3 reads CAWSPAGAPYQPQHF. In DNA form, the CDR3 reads TGTGCCTGGTCCCCCGCGGGGGCCCCCTATCAGCCCCAGCATTTT.

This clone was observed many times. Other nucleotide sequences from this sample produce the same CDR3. The CDR3 loop is CASSLGQGPYEQYF. In DNA form, the CDR3 reads TGCGCCAGCAGCCTGGGACAGGGTCCCTACGAGCAGTACTTC. The V gene is TRBV5-1, the J gene TRBJ2-7, with 9 nucleotides matching TRBD1. The germline CDR1 and CDR2 sequences are SGHRS and YFSETQ. The CDR3 extends over 14 amino acids. Trimming took 4 bases from V and 2 from J; bases not matched to a gene: 4.

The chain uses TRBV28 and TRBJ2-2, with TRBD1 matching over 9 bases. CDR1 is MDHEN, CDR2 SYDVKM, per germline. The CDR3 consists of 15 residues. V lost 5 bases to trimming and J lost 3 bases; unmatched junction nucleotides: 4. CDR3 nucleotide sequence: TGTGCCAGCAGTACCAGACAGGGGGACACCGGGGAGCTGTTTTTT. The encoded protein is CASSTRQGDTGELFF.

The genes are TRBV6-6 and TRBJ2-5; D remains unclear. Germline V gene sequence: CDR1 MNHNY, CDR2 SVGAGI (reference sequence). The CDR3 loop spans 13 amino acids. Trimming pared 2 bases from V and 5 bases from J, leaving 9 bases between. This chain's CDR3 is CASSYEPRETQYF. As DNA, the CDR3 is TGTGCCAGCAGTTACGAGCCCCGGGAGACCCAGTACTTC.

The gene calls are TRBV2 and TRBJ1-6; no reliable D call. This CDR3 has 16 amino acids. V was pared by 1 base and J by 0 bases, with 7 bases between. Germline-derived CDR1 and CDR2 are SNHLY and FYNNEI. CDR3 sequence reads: CASSEEQSSYNSPLHF. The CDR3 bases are TGTGCCAGCAGTGAAGAACAGAGCTCCTATAATTCACCCCTCCACTTT.

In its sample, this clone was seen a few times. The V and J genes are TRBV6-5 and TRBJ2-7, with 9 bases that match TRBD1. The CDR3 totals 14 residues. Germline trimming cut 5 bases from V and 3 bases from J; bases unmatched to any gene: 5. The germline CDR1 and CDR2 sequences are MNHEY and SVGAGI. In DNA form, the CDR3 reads TGTGCCAGCAGTCTGACGACAGGGGGCTACGAGCAGTACTTC. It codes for CASSLTTGGYEQYF.

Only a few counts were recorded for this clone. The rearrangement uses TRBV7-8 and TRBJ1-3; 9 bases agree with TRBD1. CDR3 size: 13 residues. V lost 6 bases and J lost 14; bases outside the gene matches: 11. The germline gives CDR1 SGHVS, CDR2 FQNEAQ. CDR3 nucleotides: TGTGCCAGCAGTCCCCGGGACAGGGTGGCTGTATATTTT. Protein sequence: CASSPRDRVAVYF.

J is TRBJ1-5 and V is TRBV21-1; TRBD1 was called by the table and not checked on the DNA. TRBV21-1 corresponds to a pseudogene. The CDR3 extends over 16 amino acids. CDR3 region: CASSKEPTGSNQPQHF. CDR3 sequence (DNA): TGTGCCAGCAGCAAAGAACCCACAGGTTCCAATCAGCCCCAGCATTTT.

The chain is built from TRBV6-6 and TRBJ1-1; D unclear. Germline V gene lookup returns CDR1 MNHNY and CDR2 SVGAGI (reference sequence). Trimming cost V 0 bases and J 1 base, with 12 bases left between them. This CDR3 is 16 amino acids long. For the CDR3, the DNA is TGTGCCAGCAGTTACTCACTACGACGGAAGAACACTGAAGCTTTCTTT. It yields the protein CASSYSLRRKNTEAFF.

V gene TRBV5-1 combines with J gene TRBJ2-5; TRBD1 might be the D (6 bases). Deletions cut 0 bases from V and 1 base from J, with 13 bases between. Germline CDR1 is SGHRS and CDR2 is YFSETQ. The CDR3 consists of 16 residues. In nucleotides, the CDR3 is TGCGCCAGCAGCTTGGTGCCAGGGGTCATCCAAGAGACCCAGTACTTC. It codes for CASSLVPGVIQETQYF.

CDR3 sequence: CASSFGTSGYQETQYF. In DNA, the CDR3 is TGTGCCAGCAGCTTCGGGACTAGCGGGTACCAAGAGACCCAGTACTTC. The rearrangement uses TRBV9 and TRBJ2-5; 12 bases are a match to TRBD2. From germline, CDR1 is SGDLS and CDR2 YYNGEE. The CDR3 consists of 16 residues. V was clipped by 4 bases and J by 0 bases; unmatched bases: 4.

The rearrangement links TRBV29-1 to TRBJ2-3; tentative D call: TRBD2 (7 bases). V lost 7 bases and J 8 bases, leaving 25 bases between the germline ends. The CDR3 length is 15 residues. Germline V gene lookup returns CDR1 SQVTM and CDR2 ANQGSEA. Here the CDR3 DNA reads TGCAGCGCATTGGGGGGGCCGGACCCCAGTGGTACGCAGTATTTT. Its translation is CSALGGPDPSGTQYF.

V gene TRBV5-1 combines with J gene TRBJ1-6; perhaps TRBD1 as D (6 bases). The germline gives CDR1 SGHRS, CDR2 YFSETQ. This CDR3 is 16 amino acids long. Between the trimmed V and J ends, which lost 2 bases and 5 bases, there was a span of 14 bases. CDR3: CASSLRTGLNNSPLHF. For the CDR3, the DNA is TGCGCCAGCAGCTTACGAACAGGGCTCAATAATTCACCCCTCCACTTT.

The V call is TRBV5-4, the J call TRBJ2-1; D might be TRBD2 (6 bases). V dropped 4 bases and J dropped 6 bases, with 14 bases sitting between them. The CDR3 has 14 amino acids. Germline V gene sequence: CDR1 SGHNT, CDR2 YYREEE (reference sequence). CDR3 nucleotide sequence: TGTGCCAGCAGCCCGGGCGCGGGGCTCAATGAGCAGTTCTTC. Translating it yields CASSPGAGLNEQFF.

DNA of the CDR3: TGTGCCAGCAGCTATGATAGCAATCAGCCCCAGCATTTT. Amino acids: CASSYDSNQPQHF. The chain carries TRBV28 and TRBJ1-5; D gene uncertain. The CDR3 is 13 residues long. Per germline, CDR1 MDHEN and CDR2 SYDVKM. The V and J ends lost 6 bases and 0 bases respectively, with 6 bases between them.

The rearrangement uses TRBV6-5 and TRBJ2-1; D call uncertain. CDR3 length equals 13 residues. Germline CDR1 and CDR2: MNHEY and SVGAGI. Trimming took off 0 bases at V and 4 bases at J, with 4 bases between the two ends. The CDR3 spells CASSYSRYNEQFF. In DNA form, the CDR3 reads TGTGCCAGCAGTTACTCGAGGTACAATGAGCAGTTCTTC.

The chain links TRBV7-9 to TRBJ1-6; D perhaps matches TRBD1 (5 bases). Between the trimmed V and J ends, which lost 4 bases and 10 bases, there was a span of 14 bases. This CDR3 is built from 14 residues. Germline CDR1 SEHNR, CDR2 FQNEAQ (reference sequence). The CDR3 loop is CASSSTVLGSPLHF. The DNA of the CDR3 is TGTGCCAGCAGCTCGACAGTCTTAGGATCACCCCTCCACTTT.